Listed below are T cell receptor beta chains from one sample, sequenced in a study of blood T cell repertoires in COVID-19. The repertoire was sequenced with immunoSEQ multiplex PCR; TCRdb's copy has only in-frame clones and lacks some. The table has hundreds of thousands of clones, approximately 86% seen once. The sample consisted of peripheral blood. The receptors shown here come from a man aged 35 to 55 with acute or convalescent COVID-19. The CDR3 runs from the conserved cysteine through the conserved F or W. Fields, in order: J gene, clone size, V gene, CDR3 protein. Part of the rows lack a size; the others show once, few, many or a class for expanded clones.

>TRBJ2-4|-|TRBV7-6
CASSSLGHTGAKNIQYF
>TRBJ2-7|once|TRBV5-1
CASSPGAGAYEQYF
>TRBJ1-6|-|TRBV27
CASSSLGGSNSPLHF
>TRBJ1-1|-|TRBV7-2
CASSPMRAGGTEAFF
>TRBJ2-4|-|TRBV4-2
CASSQDGLAKNIQYF
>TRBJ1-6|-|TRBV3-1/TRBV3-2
CASHGGDRVNSPLHF
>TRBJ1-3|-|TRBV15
CATSTGQAAGNTIYF
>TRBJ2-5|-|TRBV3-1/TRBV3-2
CASSHGDQGAQYF
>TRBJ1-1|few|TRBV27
CASSLYRGNTEAFF
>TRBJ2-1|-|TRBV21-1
CASSPGRQSGSYNEQFF
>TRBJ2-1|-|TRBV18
CASSPPLQGPIYNEQFF
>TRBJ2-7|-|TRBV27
CASSSGQGSYEQYF
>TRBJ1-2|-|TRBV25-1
CASSHEPTGYYGYTF
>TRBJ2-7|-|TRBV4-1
CASSHWQRGTYEQYF
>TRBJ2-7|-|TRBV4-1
CASSQVYGTAFPYEQYF
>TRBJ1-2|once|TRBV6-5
CASSYSYGAAGGGYTF
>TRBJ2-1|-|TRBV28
CASRGLVNNEQFF
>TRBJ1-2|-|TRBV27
CASSRTADGNYGYTF